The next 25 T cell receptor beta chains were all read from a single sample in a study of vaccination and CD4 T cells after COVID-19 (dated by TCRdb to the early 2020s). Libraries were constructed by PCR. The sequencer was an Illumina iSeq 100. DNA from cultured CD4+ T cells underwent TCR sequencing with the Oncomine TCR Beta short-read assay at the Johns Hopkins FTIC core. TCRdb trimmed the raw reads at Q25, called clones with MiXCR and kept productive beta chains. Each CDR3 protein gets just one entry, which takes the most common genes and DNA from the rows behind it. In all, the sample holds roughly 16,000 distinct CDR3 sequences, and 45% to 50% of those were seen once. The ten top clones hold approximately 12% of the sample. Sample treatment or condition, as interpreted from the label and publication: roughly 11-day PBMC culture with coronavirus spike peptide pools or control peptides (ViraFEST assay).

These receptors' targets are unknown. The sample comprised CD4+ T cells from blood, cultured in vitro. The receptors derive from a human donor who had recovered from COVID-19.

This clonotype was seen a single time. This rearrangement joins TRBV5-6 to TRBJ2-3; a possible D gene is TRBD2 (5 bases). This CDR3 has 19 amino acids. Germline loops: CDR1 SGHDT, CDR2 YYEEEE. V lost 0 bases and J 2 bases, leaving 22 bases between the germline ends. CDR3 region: CASSLAATASPRVTDTQYF. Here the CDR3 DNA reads TGTGCCAGCAGCTTGGCCGCGACCGCGAGTCCGAGGGTCACAGATACGCAGTATTTT.

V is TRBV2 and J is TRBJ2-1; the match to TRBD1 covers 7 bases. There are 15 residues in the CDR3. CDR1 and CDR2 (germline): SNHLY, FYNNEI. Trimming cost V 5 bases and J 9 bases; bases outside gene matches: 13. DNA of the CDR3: TGTGCCAGCAGTTCGATGCATGGACAGGCGGGTGAGCAGTTCTTC. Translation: CASSSMHGQAGEQFF. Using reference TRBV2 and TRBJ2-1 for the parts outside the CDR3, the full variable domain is EPEVTQTPSHQVTQMGQEVILRCVPISNHLYFYWYRQILGQKVEFLVSFYNNEISEKSEIFDDQFSVERPDGSNFTLKIRSTKLEDSAMYFCASSSMHGQAGEQFFGPGTRLTVL.

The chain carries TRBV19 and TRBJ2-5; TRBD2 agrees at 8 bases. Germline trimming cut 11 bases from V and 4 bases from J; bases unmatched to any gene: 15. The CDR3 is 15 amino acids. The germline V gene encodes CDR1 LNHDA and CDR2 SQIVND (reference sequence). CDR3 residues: CASHPGTRAPETQYF. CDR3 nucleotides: TGTGCCTCCCACCCCGGGACTAGGGCCCCAGAGACCCAGTACTTC.

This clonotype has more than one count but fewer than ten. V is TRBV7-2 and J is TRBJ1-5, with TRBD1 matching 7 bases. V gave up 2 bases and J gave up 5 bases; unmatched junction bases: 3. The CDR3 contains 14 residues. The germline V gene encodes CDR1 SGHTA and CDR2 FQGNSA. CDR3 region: CASSLNRGDQPQHF. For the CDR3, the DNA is TGTGCCAGCAGCTTAAACAGGGGCGATCAGCCCCAGCATTTT. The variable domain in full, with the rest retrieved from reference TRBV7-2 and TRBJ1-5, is GAGVSQSPSNKVTEKGKDVELRCDPISGHTALYWYRQSLGQGLEFLIYFQGNSAPDKSGLPSDRFSAERTGGSVSTLTIQRTQQEDSAVYLCASSLNRGDQPQHFGDGTRLSIL.

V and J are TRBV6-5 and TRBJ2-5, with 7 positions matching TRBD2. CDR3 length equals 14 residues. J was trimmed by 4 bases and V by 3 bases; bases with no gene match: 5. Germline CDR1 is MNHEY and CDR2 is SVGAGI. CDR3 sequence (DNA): TGTGCCAGCAGTTATGGGGGGGTCAGAGAGACCCAGTACTTC. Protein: CASSYGGVRETQYF.

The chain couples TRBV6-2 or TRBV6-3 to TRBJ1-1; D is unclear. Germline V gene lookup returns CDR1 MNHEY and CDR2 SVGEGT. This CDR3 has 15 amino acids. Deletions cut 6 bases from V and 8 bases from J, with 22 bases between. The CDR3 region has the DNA TGTGCCAGCAGGGACTATGGGCCGGATCTTAGGGAAGCTTTCTTT. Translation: CASRDYGPDLREAFF.

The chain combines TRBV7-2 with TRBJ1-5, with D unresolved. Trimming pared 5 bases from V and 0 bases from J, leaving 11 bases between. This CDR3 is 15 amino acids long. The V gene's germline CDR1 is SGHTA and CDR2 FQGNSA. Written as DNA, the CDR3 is TGTGCCAGCAGCCTATACTCAGATAGCAATCAGCCCCAGCATTTT. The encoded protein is CASSLYSDSNQPQHF.

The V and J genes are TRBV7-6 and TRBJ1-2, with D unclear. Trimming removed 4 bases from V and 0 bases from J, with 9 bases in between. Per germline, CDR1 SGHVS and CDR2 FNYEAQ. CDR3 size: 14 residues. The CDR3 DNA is TGTGCCAGCAGCTCACATACAGCTAACTATGGCTACACCTTC. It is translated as CASSSHTANYGYTF. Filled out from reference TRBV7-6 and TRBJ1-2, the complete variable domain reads GAGVSQSPRYKVTKRGQDVALRCDPISGHVSLYWYRQALGQGPEFLTYFNYEAQQDKSGLPNDRFSAERPEGSISTLTIQRTEQRDSAMYRCASSSHTANYGYTFGSGTRLTVV.

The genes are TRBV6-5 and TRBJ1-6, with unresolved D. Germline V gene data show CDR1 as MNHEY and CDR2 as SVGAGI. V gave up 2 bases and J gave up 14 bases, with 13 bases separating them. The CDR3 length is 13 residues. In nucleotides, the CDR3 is TGTGCCAGCAGTTACCGAAAAATGGATGCCCTCCACTTT. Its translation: CASSYRKMDALHF.

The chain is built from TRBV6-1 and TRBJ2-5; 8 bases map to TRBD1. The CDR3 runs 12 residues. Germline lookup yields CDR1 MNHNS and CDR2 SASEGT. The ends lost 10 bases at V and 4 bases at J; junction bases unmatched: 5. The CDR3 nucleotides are TGTGCCACCGGACAGGGTCTAGAGACCCAGTACTTC. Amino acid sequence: CATGQGLETQYF.

The CDR3 spells CATSPGGINEKLFF. CDR3 nucleotides: TGTGCCACCAGCCCAGGGGGGATTAATGAAAAACTGTTTTTT. This chain joins TRBV24-1 and TRBJ1-4; 7 bases are a match to TRBD1. CDR3 length: 14 residues. CDR1 is KGHDR, CDR2 SFDVKD, per germline. Trimming took 7 bases from V and 4 from J; bases not matched to a gene: 5.

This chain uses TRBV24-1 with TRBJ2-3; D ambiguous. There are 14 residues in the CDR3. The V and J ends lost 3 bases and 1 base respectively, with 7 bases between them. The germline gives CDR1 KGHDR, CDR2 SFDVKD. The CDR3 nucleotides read TGTGCCACCAGTGATCCCACGGGCACAGATACGCAGTATTTT. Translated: CATSDPTGTDTQYF.

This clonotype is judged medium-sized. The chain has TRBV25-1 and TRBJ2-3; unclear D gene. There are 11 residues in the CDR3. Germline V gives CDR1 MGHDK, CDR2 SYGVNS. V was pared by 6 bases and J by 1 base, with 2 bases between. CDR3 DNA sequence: TGTGCCAGCAGGCGCACAGATACGCAGTATTTT. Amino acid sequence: CASRRTDTQYF.

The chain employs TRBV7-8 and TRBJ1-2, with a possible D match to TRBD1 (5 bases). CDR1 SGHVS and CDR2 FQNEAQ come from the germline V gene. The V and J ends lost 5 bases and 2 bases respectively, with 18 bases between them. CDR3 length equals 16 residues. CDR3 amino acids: CASSPSGQGGNYGYTF. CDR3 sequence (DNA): TGTGCCAGCAGCCCTAGCGGGCAGGGCGGCAACTATGGCTACACCTTC.

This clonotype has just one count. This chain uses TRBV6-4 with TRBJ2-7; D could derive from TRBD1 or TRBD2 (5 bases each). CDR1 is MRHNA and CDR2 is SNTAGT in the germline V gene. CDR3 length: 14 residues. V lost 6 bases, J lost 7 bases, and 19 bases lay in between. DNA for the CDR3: TGTGCCAGCAGCCCCGATCCGGGACGGGGTGAGCAGTACTTC. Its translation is CASSPDPGRGEQYF.

The CDR3 DNA is TGTGCCAGCAGTTTAGGGGCTCGCACCTGGGACCACAATGAGCAGTTCTTC. Encoded protein: CASSLGARTWDHNEQFF. The chain combines TRBV28 with TRBJ2-1; D tentatively reads TRBD1 or TRBD2 (5 bases each). The CDR3 has 17 amino acids. The V gene lost 2 bases and the J gene lost 5 bases, with 19 bases spanning the gap. In germline, CDR1 is MDHEN, CDR2 SYDVKM.

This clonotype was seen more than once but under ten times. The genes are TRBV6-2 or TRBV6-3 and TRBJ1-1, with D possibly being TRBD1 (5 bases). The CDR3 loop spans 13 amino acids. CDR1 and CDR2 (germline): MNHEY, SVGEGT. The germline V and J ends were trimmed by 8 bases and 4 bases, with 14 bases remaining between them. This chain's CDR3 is CASSRGGVTEAFF. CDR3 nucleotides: TGTGCCAGCTCCCGGGGCGGTGTCACTGAAGCTTTCTTT.

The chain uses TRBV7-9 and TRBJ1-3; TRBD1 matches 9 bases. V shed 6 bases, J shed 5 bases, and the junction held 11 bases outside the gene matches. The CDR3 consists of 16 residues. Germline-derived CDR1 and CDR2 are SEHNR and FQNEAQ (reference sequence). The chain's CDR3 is CASSPQRQGGRNTIYF. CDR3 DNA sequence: TGTGCCAGCAGTCCACAACGACAGGGGGGTAGAAACACCATATATTTT.

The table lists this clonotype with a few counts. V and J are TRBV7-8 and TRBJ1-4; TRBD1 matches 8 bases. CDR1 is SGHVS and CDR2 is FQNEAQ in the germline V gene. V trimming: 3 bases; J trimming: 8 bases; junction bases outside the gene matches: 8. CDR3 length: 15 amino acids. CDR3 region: CASSLTGQGREKLFF. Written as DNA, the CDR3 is TGTGCCAGCAGCTTGACTGGACAGGGACGAGAAAAACTGTTTTTT. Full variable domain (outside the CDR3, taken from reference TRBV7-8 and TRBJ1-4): GAGVSQSPRYKVAKRGQDVALRCDPISGHVSLFWYQQALGQGPEFLTYFQNEAQLDKSGLPSDRFFAERPEGSVSTLKIQRTQQEDSAVYLCASSLTGQGREKLFFGSGTQLSVL.

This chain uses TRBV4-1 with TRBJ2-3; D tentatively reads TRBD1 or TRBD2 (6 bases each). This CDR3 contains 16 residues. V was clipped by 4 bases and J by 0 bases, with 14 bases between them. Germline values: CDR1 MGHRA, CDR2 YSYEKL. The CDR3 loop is CASSPNRGPSTDTQYF. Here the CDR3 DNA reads TGCGCCAGCAGCCCTAATCGGGGGCCGAGCACAGATACGCAGTATTTT.

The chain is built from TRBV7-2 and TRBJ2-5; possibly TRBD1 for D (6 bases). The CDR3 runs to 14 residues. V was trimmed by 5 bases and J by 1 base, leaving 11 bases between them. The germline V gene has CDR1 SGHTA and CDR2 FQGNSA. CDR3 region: CASSPPDSQETQYF. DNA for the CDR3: TGTGCCAGCAGCCCCCCGGACAGCCAAGAGACCCAGTACTTC. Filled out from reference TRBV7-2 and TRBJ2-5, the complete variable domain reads GAGVSQSPSNKVTEKGKDVELRCDPISGHTALYWYRQSLGQGLEFLIYFQGNSAPDKSGLPSDRFSAERTGGSVSTLTIQRTQQEDSAVYLCASSPPDSQETQYFGPGTRLLVL.

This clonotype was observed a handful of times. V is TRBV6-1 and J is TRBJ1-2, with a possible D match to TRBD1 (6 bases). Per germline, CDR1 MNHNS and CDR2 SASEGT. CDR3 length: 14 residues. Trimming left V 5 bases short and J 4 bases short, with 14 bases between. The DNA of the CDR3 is TGTGCCAGCAGTCCGTTTACAGGGATCTATGGCTACACCTTC. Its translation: CASSPFTGIYGYTF.

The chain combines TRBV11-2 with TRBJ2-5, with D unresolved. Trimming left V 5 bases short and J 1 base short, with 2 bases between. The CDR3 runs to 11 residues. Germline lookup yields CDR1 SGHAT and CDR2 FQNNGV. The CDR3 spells CASSLQETQYF. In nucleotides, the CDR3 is TGTGCCAGCAGCCTCCAAGAGACCCAGTACTTC.

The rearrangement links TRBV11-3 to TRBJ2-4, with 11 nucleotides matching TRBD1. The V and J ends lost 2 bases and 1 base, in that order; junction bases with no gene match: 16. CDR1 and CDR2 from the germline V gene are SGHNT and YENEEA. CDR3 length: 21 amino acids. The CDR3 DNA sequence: TGTGCCAGCAGCTTACCACCGTCCCGGACAGGGGGCGCCGGGGCCAAAAACATTCAGTACTTC. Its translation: CASSLPPSRTGGAGAKNIQYF.

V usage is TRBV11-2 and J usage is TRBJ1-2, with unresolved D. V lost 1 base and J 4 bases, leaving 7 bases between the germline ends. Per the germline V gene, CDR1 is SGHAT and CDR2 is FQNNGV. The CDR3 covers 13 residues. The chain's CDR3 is CASSLGVAYGYTF. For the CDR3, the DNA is TGTGCCAGCAGCTTAGGGGTGGCCTATGGCTACACCTTC.